Listed here is a single TCR beta chain. A single record per CDR3 protein comes from TCRdb applying MiXCR to the RT-PCR reads. The sample lists some 540,000 distinct CDR3 sequences, around a quarter occurring once. The data originate from a study of response to subunit inactivated influenza vaccine. J lost 2 bases, V lost 0 bases, and 5 bases had no gene match. Germline lookup yields CDR1 SGHRS and CDR2 YFSETQ. This CDR3 has 16 residues. In addition, the sample was reused for a study of T cells expressing NK-cell markers. That study adds: The authors generated TCR beta cDNA through 5'RACE template switching with UMIs. There were seven HCMV-seropositive donors and one seronegative donor among the eight sequenced. The contribution of dominant NKG2C+ clonotypes to CD8+ T cells in several donors was roughly 1.0-7.5%.

The source was CD4+ T cells sorted from PBMCs, collected less than 13 days after vaccination. This chain uses TRBV5-1 with TRBJ2-3; 8 bases line up with TRBD2. This TCR came from a man aged 45-65 years who received an inactivated influenza vaccine. CDR3 residues: CASSLVAGFDTDTQYF. The CDR3 nucleotides read TGCGCCAGCAGCTTGGTAGCGGGGTTCGACACAGATACGCAGTATTTT.